This record looks at one T cell receptor (beta chain) sequence and its context. The antigen remains unidentified. In the PCR, 60 Vbeta and 13 Jbeta primers were used. TCRdb keeps only in-frame clones here, not all; method: immunoSEQ multiplex PCR. Among around 150,000 clones listed, around 80% were seen once. The CDR3 has 18 residues. CDR1 is SGHVS and CDR2 is FQNEAQ in the germline V gene. J was trimmed by 8 bases and V by 5 bases; bases with no gene match: 19. These data come from a study of cytomegalovirus exposure and HLA in healthy donors. Looking at the study overall: In a previous analysis, more than 90 million unique TCR beta sequences were found from 170 million or so T cells. Notes on the study in general: Association of a missense DCLRE1C variant with TCR beta V- and J-gene trimming was reported in a later analysis.

The sample taken for sequencing was PBMCs. The chain is built from TRBV7-8 and TRBJ2-2; 8 nucleotides match TRBD2. The source of this sequence is a human donor in good health. In DNA, the CDR3 is TGTGCCAGCAGCCATTCGAACGGGGGGGCCGATGAAGAGGGGGAGCTGTTTTTT. Translated: CASSHSNGGADEEGELFF.